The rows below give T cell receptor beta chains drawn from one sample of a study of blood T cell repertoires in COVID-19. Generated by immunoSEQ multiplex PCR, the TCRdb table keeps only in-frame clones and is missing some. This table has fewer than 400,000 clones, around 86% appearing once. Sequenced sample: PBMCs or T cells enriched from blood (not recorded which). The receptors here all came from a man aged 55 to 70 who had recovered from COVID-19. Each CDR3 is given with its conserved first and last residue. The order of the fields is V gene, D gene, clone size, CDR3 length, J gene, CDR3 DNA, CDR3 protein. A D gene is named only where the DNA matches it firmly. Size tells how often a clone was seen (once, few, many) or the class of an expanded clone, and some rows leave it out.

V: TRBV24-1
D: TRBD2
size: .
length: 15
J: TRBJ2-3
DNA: TGTGCCACCGGAGGACTAGCGGGAATGGGAGATACGCAGTATTTT
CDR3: CATGGLAGMGDTQYF

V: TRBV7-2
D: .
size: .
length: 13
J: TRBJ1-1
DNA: TGTGCCAGCAGCTTAGAGCGGACAGATGAAGCTTTCTTT
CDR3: CASSLERTDEAFF

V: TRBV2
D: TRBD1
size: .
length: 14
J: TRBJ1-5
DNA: TGTGCCAGCAAGCGACAGGGGGCGGGACAGCCCCAGCATTTT
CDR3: CASKRQGAGQPQHF

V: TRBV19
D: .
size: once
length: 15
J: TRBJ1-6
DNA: TGTGCCAGCACGGACTGGAACCGCGATAATTCACCCCTCCACTTT
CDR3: CASTDWNRDNSPLHF

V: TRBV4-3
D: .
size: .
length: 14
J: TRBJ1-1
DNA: TGCGCCAGCAGCCAAGATTTCGGTTTCACTGAAGCTTTCTTT
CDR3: CASSQDFGFTEAFF

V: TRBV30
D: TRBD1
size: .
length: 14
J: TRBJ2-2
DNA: TGTGCCTGGACTGGGACAGTTCTACCCGGGGAGCTGTTTTTT
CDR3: CAWTGTVLPGELFF

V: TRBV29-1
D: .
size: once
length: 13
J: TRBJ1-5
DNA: TGCAGCGTCGCAGGGGCCCTCAATCAGCCCCAGCATTTT
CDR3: CSVAGALNQPQHF

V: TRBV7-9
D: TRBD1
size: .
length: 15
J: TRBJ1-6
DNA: TGTGCCAGCACAACCCCTGGACAGGGGTTCTCACCCCTCCACTTT
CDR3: CASTTPGQGFSPLHF

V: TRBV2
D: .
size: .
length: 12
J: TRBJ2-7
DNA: TGTGCCACGACGGAGGATTCCTACGAGCAGTACTTC
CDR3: CATTEDSYEQYF

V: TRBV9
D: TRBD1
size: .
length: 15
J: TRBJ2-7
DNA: TGTGCCAGCAGCGTAGGGGACAGGGGAGCCTACGAGCAGTACTTC
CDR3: CASSVGDRGAYEQYF

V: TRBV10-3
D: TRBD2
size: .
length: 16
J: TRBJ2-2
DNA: TGTGCCATCGGCCCTAGCGGGAGACGAAACACCGGGGAGCTGTTTTTT
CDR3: CAIGPSGRRNTGELFF

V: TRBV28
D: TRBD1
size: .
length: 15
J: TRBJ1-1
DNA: TGTGCCAGCAGTTATTCCGGGACAGGGGACACTGAAGCTTTCTTT
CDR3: CASSYSGTGDTEAFF

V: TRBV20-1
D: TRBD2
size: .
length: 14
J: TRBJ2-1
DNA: TGCAGTGCTAGTTCTAGCGGGAGATACAATGAGCAGTTCTTC
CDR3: CSASSSGRYNEQFF

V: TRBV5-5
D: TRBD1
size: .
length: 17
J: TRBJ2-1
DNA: TGTGCCAGCAGCCCTCCTGGAGGACAGGGGGTAGGGAATGAGCAGTTCTTC
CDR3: CASSPPGGQGVGNEQFF

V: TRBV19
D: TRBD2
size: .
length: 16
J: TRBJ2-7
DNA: TGTGCCAGTAGTACAAGACCTAGCGGGGTCCCCTACGAGCAGTACTTC
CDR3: CASSTRPSGVPYEQYF

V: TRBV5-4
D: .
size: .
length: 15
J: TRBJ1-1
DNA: TGTGCCAGCAGCTTAACCAGCCAGGCGGGCACTGAAGCTTTCTTT
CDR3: CASSLTSQAGTEAFF

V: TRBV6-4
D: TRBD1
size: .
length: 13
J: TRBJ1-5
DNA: TGTGCCAGCATAAGGGGGCCCGGTCAGCCCCAGCATTTT
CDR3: CASIRGPGQPQHF

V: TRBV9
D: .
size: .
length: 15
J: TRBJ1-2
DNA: TGTGCCAGCAGCCAGGGAGGATATCCTAACTATGGCTACACCTTC
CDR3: CASSQGGYPNYGYTF

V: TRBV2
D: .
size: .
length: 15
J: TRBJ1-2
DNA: TGTGCCAGCAGTGGGGAGGCAGGCAGATCGCACGGCTACACCTTC
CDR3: CASSGEAGRSHGYTF

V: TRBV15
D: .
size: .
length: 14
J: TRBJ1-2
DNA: TGTGCCACCAGCAGAGATGGCTTTAACTATGGCTACACCTTC
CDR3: CATSRDGFNYGYTF

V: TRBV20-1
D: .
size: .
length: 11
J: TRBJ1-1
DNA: TGCAGTGCCCTGGTAGCGGTTGAAGCTTTCTTT
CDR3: CSALVAVEAFF

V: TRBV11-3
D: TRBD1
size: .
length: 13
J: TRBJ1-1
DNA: TGTGCCAGCAGCCTTCGACAGGGGACTGAAGCTTTCTTT
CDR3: CASSLRQGTEAFF

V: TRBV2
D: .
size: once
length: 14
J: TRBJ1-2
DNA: TGTGCCAGCAGTGAATCTGGGAGTAGCTATGGCTACACCTTC
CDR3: CASSESGSSYGYTF

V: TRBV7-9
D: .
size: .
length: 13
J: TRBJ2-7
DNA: TGTGCCAGCAGCTTAAGACAGTCCTACGAGCAGTACTTC
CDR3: CASSLRQSYEQYF

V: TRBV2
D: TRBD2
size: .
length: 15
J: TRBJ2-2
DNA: TGTGCCAGCAGCGCGGGACTAGCGGGAGTCGAGGAGCTGTTTTTT
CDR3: CASSAGLAGVEELFF

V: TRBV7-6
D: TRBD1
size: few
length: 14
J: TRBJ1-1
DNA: TGTGCCAGCAGTGCTAACAGGGGAGGCACTGAAGCTTTCTTT
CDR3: CASSANRGGTEAFF

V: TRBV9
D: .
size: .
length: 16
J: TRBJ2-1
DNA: TGTGCCAGCAGCGTAACGGGAACAAGCTCCTACAATGAGCAGTTCTTC
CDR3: CASSVTGTSSYNEQFF

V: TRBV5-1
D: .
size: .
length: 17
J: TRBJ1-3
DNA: TGCGCCAGCAGCTTGGACACCAGGGTAGGCTCTGGAAACACCATATATTTT
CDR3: CASSLDTRVGSGNTIYF

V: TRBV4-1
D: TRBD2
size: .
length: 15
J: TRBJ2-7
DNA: TGCGCCAGCAGCCAAGGCGGGGGATTAGTCTACGAGCAGTACTTC
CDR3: CASSQGGGLVYEQYF

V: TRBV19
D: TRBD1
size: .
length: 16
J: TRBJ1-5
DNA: TGTGCCAGTAGTACCATAGGACAGGGGGCCTTTCAGCCCCAGCATTTT
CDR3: CASSTIGQGAFQPQHF

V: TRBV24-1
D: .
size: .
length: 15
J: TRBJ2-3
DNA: TGTGCCACCAGTCGAGTCTTCGGAAACACAGATATGCAGTATTTT
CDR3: CATSRVFGNTDMQYF

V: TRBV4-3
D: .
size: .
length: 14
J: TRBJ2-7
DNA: TGCGCCAGCAGCCAAGACAGGTTTTTGAACGAGCAGTACTTC
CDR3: CASSQDRFLNEQYF

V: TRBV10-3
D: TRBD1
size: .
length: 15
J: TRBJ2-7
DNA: TGTGCCATCAGAGGACAGGGTGCTTCCACCTACGAGCAGTACTTC
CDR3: CAIRGQGASTYEQYF

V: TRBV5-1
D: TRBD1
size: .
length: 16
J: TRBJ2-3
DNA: TGCGCCAGCAGCTCCAGACAGGGGGCGGGCACAGATACGCAGTATTTT
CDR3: CASSSRQGAGTDTQYF

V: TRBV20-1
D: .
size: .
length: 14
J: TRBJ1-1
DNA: TGCAGTGCTAGTTCGCGGGGGCGGGACACTGAAGCTTTCTTT
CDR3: CSASSRGRDTEAFF

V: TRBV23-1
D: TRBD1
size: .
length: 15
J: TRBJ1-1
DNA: TGCGCCAGCAGTCAACTCACTGGAGACAGGGGAGAAGCTTTCTTT
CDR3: CASSQLTGDRGEAFF

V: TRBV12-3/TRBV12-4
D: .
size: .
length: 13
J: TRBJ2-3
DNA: TGTGCCAGCAGTTCAGGGGCTGAAGATACGCAGTATTTT
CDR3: CASSSGAEDTQYF

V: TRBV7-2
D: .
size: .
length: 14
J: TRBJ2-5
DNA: TGTGCCAGCAGCTTAGTGGGGGCGGCGGAGACCCAGTACTTC
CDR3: CASSLVGAAETQYF

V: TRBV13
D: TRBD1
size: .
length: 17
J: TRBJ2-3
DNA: TGTGCCAGCAGCTCACGAGCAGGGGGAGCGAGCACAGATACGCAGTATTTT
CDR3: CASSSRAGGASTDTQYF

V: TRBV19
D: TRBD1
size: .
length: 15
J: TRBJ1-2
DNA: TGTGCCAGTACCCTGGGACAGGGGTCCGACTATGGCTACACCTTC
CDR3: CASTLGQGSDYGYTF

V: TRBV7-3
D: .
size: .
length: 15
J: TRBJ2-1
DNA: TGTGCCAGCAGCTTAATGGCTGGCACCTACAATGAGCAGTTCTTC
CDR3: CASSLMAGTYNEQFF

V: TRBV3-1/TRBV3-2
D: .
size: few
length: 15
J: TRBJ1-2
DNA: TGTGCCAGCAGCCAAGATACGGCAGGGGAATATGGCTACACCTTC
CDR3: CASSQDTAGEYGYTF

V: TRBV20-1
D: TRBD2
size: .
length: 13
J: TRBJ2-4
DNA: TGCAGTGCTAGTGCCGGGACTAGAAACATTCAGTACTTC
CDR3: CSASAGTRNIQYF